The clone carrying this TCR beta chain has just a few counts. The entry originates in a study of cytomegalovirus exposure and HLA in healthy donors. 60 Vbeta and 13 Jbeta primers were used in PCR. Method: immunoSEQ multiplex PCR; TCRdb's copy keeps in-frame clones and lacks some. The table includes roughly 130,000 clones, approximately 91% detected once. From germline, CDR1 is MNHNY and CDR2 SVGAGI (reference sequence). This CDR3 comprises 14 residues. The V end was cut by 4 bases, the J end by 0 bases, with 7 bases between. Sequencing was carried out using PBMCs. This TCR was recovered from a woman aged 40 to 50 in good health and CMV-seronegative. This chain connects TRBV6-6 to TRBJ2-1; no clear D. The CDR3: CASSSATSYNEQFF. CDR3 coding DNA: TGTGCCAGCAGTTCCGCTACCTCCTACAATGAGCAGTTCTTC.